This T cell receptor beta chain was observed in a study of spatial heterogeneity in lung cancer. For the study at large: Sequences of the beta chain were consistently detected in greater numbers than alpha-chain sequences.

Germline-derived CDR1 and CDR2 are SGHTA and FQGTGA. V gave up 4 bases and J gave up 5 bases; unmatched junction bases: 6. The CDR3 consists of 15 residues. Time point in this sample: sample taken at primary tumor resection. Sequencing of whole RNA from tumor, nontumor lung or frozen PBMC involved no sorting. Samples came from 70 to 80 TRACERx patients with untreated early-stage lung cancer. Only a few counts were recorded for this clonotype. TCRdb independently ran MiXCR on the 5' RACE reads; one entry per CDR3 protein. The data show tens of thousands of distinct CDR3 sequences, 5.8% seen once. This receptor was taken from a male donor with early-stage non-small cell lung cancer. The sequencing used PBMCs, collected at surgery. V gene TRBV7-3 combines with J gene TRBJ2-1, with 9 positions matching TRBD2. This CDR3 is CASSSGGGGHNEQFF. As DNA, the CDR3 is TGTGCCAGCAGCTCTGGCGGGGGGGGTCACAATGAGCAGTTCTTC.